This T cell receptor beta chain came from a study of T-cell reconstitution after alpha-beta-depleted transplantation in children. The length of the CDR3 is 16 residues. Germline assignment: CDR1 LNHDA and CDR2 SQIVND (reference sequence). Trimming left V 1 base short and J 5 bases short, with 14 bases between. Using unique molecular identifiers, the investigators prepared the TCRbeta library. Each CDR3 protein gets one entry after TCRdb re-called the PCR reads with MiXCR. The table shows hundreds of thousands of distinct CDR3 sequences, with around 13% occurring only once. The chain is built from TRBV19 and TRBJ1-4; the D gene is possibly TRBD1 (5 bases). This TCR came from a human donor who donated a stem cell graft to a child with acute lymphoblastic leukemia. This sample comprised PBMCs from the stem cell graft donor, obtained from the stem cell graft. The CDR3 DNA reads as TGTGCCAGTAGTATAGCCGGGGGTCGGACGAATGAAAAACTGTTTTTT. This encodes CASSIAGGRTNEKLFF.